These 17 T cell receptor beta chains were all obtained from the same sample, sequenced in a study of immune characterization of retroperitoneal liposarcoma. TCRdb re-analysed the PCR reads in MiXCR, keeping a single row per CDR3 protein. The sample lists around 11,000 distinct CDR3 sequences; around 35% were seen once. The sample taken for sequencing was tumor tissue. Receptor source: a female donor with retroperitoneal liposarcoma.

The CDR3 DNA sequence: TGTGCCAGCAGGGTGACAGGGATAGATACGCAGTATTTT. It specifies CASRVTGIDTQYF. The chain joins TRBV6-1 to TRBJ2-3; 7 bases fit TRBD1. CDR1 is MNHNS and CDR2 is SASEGT in the germline V gene. The CDR3 covers 13 residues. Germline trimming cut 6 bases from V and 5 bases from J; bases unmatched to any gene: 5.

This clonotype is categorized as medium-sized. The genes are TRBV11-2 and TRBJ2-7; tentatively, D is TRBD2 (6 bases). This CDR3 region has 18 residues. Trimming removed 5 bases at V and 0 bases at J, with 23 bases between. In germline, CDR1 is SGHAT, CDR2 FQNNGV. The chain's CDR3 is CASSKMRAGTSSSYEQYF. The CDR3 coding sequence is TGTGCCAGCAGCAAAATGAGAGCCGGGACTTCGAGCTCCTACGAGCAGTACTTC.

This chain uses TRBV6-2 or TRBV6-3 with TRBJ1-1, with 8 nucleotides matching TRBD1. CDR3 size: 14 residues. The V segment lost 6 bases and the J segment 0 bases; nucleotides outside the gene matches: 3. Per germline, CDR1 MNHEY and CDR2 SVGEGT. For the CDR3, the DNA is TGTGCCAGCAGATGGACAGGGATGAACACTGAAGCTTTCTTT. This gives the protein CASRWTGMNTEAFF.

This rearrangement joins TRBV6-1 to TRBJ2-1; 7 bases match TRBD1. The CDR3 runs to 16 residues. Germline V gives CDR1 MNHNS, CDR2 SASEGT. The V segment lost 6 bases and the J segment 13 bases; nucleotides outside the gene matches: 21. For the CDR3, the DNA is TGTGCCAGCAGGCAGGGGGTGACCCAGCAGACGGAGACCCAGTTCTTC. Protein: CASRQGVTQQTETQFF.

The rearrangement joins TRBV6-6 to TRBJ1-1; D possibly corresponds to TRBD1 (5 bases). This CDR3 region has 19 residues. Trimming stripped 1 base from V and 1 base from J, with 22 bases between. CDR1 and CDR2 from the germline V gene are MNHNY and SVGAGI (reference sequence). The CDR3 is CASSYFVSGRAGGNTEAFF. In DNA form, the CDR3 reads TGTGCCAGCAGTTACTTCGTTTCTGGCAGGGCGGGGGGGAACACTGAAGCTTTCTTT.

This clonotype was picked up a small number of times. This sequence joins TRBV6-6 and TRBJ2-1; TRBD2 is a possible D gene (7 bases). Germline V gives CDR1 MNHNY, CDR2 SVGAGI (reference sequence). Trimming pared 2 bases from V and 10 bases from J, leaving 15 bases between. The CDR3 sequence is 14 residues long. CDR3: CASSYSRGAPEQFF. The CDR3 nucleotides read TGTGCCAGCAGTTACAGTCGGGGGGCGCCCGAGCAGTTCTTC.

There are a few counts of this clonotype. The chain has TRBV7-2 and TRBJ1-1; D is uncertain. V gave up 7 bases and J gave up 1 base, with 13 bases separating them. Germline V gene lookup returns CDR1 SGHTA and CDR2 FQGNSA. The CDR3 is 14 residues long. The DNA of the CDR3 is TGTGCCAGCACCCCAAGTCTGGAGAACACTGAAGCTTTCTTT. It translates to CASTPSLENTEAFF. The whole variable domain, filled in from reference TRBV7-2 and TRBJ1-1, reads GAGVSQSPSNKVTEKGKDVELRCDPISGHTALYWYRQSLGQGLEFLIYFQGNSAPDKSGLPSDRFSAERTGGSVSTLTIQRTQQEDSAVYLCASTPSLENTEAFFGQGTRLTVV.

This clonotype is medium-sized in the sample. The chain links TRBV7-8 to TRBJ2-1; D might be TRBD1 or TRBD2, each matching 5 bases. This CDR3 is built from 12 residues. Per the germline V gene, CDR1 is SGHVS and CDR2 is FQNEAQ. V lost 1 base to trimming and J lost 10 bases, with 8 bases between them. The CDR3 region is CASSLVRGEQFF. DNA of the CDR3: TGTGCCAGCAGCTTAGTGAGGGGCGAGCAGTTCTTC.

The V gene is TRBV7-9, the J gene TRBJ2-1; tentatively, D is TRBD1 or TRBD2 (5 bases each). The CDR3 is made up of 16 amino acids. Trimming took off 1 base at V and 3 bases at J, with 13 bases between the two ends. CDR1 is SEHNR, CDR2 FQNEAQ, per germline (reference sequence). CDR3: CASSLVPGAHYNEQFF. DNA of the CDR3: TGTGCCAGCAGCTTAGTCCCCGGGGCACACTACAATGAGCAGTTCTTC.

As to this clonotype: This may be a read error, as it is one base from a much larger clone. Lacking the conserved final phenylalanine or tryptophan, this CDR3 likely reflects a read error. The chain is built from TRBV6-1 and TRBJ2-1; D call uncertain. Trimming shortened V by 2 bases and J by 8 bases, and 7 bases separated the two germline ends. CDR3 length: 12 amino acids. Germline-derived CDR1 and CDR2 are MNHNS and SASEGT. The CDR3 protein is CASSERPYEQFC. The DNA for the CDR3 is TGTGCCAGCAGTGAAAGACCCTATGAGCAGTTCTGC.

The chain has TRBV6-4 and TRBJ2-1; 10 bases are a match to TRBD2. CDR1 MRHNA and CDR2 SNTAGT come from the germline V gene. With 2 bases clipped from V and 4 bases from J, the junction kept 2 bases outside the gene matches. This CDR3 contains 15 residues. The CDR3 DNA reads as TGTGCCAGCAGTGACCTAGCGGGGGATTACAATGAGCAGTTCTTC. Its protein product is CASSDLAGDYNEQFF.

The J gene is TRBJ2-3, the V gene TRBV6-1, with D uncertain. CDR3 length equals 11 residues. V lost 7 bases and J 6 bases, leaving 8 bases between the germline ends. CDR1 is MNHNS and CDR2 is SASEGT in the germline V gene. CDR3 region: CASIFGDTQYF. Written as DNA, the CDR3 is TGTGCCAGCATTTTCGGGGATACGCAGTATTTT.

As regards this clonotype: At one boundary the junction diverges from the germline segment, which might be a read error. CDR3 DNA: TGTGCCAGCAGTGAAGGGGGGGCAGGGACACCATATGGCTACACCTTTCGGTTC. It is translated as CASSEGGAGTPYGYTFRF. The V gene is TRBV6-1, the J gene TRBJ2-6; D may be TRBD1 or TRBD2 (6 bases each). The CDR3 is made up of 18 amino acids. Germline-derived CDR1 and CDR2 are MNHNS and SASEGT.

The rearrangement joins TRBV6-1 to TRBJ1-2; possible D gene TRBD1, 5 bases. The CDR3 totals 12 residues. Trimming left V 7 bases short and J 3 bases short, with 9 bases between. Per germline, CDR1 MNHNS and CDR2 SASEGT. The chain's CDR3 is CASTRDYYGYTF. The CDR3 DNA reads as TGTGCCAGCACCAGGGATTACTATGGCTACACCTTC.

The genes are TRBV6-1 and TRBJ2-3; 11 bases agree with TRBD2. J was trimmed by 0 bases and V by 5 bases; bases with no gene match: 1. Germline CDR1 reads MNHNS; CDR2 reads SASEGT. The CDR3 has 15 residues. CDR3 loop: CASSLAGGSTDTQYF. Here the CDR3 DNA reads TGTGCCAGCAGTTTAGCGGGAGGGAGCACAGATACGCAGTATTTT.

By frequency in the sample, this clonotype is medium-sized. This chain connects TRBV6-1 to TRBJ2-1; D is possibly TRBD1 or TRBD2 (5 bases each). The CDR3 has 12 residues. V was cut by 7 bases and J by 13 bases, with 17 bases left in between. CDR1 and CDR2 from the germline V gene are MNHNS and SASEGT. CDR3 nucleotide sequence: TGTGCCAGCACGGGGCTGGAAAACATTCAGTTCTTC. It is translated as CASTGLENIQFF.

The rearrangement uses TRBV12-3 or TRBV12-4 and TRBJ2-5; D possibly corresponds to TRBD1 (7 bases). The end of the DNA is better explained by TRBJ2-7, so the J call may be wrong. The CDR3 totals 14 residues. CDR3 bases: TGTGCCAGCAGTTTGCAGGGGGGATACTACGAGCAGTACTTC. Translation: CASSLQGGYYEQYF.